This TCR beta chain was observed in a study of shared clonotypes between healthy human individuals. The germline CDR1 and CDR2 sequences are MDHEN and SYDVKM. Trimming removed 7 bases at V and 7 bases at J, with 19 bases between. This CDR3 has 15 amino acids. Sequencing used immunoSEQ multiplex PCR; TCRdb keeps in-frame clones, though not all of them. The sample lists more than 2,000,000 clones, approximately 94% occurring once. The sequencing sample was made of naive CD4+ T cells sorted from blood. Noted subset: CD45RA+ positively selected. The chain couples TRBV28 to TRBJ2-2, with D tentatively TRBD2 (7 bases). This clonotype was obtained from a man younger than 30 in good health. CDR3 residues: CASTRGGARGGELFF. CDR3 nucleotide sequence: TGTGCCAGCACTCGTGGGGGGGCGCGAGGCGGGGAGCTGTTTTTT.